The rows below give T cell receptor beta chains drawn from one sample of a study of blood T cell repertoires in COVID-19. TCRdb's table, derived via immunoSEQ multiplex PCR, lists solely in-frame clones and lacks some. The table includes more than 200,000 clones, roughly four fifths detected once. Input material: peripheral blood. The receptors stem from a woman at least 80 years old with COVID-19, enrolled during active disease. The CDR3 runs from the conserved cysteine through the conserved F or W. Each record gives: J gene, clone size, V gene, D gene, CDR3 length, CDR3 DNA, CDR3 protein. A D gene is named only where the DNA matches it firmly. Size is stated for part of the rows, as once, few or many counts, or as a class when the clone is expanded.

>TRBJ2-7|NA|TRBV18|TRBD2|16
TGTGCCAGCTCACCACAAGGGACTAGCGGGACTCTCGAGCAGTACTTC
CASSPQGTSGTLEQYF
>TRBJ1-2|NA|TRBV30|NA|12
TGTGCCTGGACAGAAGCTAACTATGGCTACACCTTC
CAWTEANYGYTF
>TRBJ1-3|few|TRBV19|NA|14
TGTGCCAGTAGCCGCGAAAGAGAAGGAAACACCATATATTTT
CASSREREGNTIYF
>TRBJ1-1|NA|TRBV6-5|NA|16
TGTGCCAGCAGTTACTCAAGACTTGGAGTGAACACTGAAGCTTTCTTT
CASSYSRLGVNTEAFF
>TRBJ2-7|NA|TRBV15|NA|13
TGTGCCACCAGCAGAGCCGGCCCCGGGGAGCAGTACTTC
CATSRAGPGEQYF
>TRBJ1-2|NA|TRBV18|TRBD1|14
TGTGCCAGCTCAGAACAGGGGGCCAACTATGGCTACACCTTC
CASSEQGANYGYTF
>TRBJ1-4|NA|TRBV6-6|TRBD1|15
TGTGCCAGCAGGGGACAGGGGCCTAATAATGAAAAACTGTTTTTT
CASRGQGPNNEKLFF
>TRBJ1-1|NA|TRBV19|NA|13
TGTGCCAGTAGTATGCGGGACCGTGTTGAGGCTTTCTTT
CASSMRDRVEAFF
>TRBJ1-1|NA|TRBV5-1|TRBD1|14
TGCGCCAGCAGCGGGACAGGGATGAACACTGAAGCTTTCTTT
CASSGTGMNTEAFF
>TRBJ1-2|NA|TRBV5-4|TRBD1|14
TGTGCCAGCAGCTTGACAGGGGAACCATATGGCTACACCTTC
CASSLTGEPYGYTF
>TRBJ1-5|NA|TRBV11-2|NA|16
TGTGCCAGCAGCCAAGCGGCACTCGGGGGGAATCAGCCCCAGCATTTT
CASSQAALGGNQPQHF